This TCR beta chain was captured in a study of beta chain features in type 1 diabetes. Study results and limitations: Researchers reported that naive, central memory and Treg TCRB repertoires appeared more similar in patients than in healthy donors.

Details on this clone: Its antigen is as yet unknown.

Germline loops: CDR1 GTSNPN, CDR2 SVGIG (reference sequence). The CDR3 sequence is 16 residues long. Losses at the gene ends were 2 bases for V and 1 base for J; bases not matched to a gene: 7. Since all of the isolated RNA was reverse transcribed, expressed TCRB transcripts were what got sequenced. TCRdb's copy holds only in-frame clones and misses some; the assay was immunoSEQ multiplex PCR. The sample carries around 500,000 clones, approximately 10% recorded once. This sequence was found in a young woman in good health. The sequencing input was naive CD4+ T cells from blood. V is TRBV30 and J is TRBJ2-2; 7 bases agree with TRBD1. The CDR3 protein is CAWSKPGQRNTGELFF. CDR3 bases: TGTGCCTGGAGTAAGCCGGGACAGAGGAACACCGGGGAGCTGTTTTTT.